Listed below are T cell receptor beta chains from one sample, sequenced in a study of blood T cell repertoires in COVID-19. Clones were sequenced by immunoSEQ multiplex PCR, and TCRdb holds only the in-frame ones, with some missing. Here the sample spans about 250,000 clones, roughly 84% being singletons. Specimen: peripheral blood. Receptors originate from a woman in her forties who had recovered from COVID-19. Both conserved end residues are part of each CDR3. A D gene is named only where the DNA matches it firmly. Clone size is shown for a subset of rows, as once, few, many or a class of expanded clone.

CDR3nt	CDR3aa	j_gene	v_gene	abundance	d_gene
TGTGCCAGCTCACCTCGGACTAGCGGGGGGCGTCAAGAGACCCAGTACTTC	CASSPRTSGGRQETQYF	TRBJ2-5	TRBV18	few	TRBD2
TGTGCCAGCAGCACAAGTAGTGCCGGGACTAGTTGGGCAGATACGCAGTATTTT	CASSTSSAGTSWADTQYF	TRBJ2-3	TRBV3-1/TRBV3-2	-	TRBD2
TGTGCCAGCAGTGGGCCGGGACAATCTAATGAAGCTTTCTTT	CASSGPGQSNEAFF	TRBJ1-1	TRBV2	-	-
TGTGCCAGCAGCTCCCGGTCCGGTTTTGGCAATCAGCCCCAGCATTTT	CASSSRSGFGNQPQHF	TRBJ1-5	TRBV13	once	-
TGCAGTGCTAGTGCTAGCGAGTTCCAAGAGACCCAGTACTTC	CSASASEFQETQYF	TRBJ2-5	TRBV20-1	-	-
TGTGCCAGCAATCGGATGAGCGCGGGATCCTCGGGCGAGCAGTACTTC	CASNRMSAGSSGEQYF	TRBJ2-7	TRBV13	-	-
TGTGCCAGTCTTCGGGGGGACAGGGGGAAAGTTGAGCAGTTCTTC	CASLRGDRGKVEQFF	TRBJ2-1	TRBV28	-	TRBD1
TGTGCCACCAGTGGGCCTGGTGGAAACACCATATATTTT	CATSGPGGNTIYF	TRBJ1-3	TRBV24-1	-	-
TGCGCCAGCAGTCTAGACGGTGGGGGACAGATATCCTACGAGCAGTACTTC	CASSLDGGGQISYEQYF	TRBJ2-7	TRBV10-2	-	TRBD1
TGTGCCAGCAGCCGAGGACTAGCGGGGGGGACGCAGCAGTTCTTC	CASSRGLAGGTQQFF	TRBJ2-1	TRBV14	-	TRBD2
TGTGCCTGGAGTAGTAGCGGGTACCCCTACGAGCAGTACTTC	CAWSSSGYPYEQYF	TRBJ2-7	TRBV30	-	TRBD2
TGTGCCAGCTCGCGGACAGGCGGGGCCGAGCAGTACTTC	CASSRTGGAEQYF	TRBJ2-7	TRBV18	-	-
TGTGCCAGCTCACCACCAGGGGGTTTAAACACTGAAGCTTTCTTT	CASSPPGGLNTEAFF	TRBJ1-1	TRBV18	-	-
TGTGCCAGCAACAAAACAGGTGCAACTAATGAAAAACTGTTTTTT	CASNKTGATNEKLFF	TRBJ1-4	TRBV21-1	-	-
TGCGCCAGCAGCTTGGAAGCGACAGAGGATGAAGCTTTCTTT	CASSLEATEDEAFF	TRBJ1-1	TRBV5-1	-	-
TGTGCCAGTAGCAGCGGGACAGGGATAGAAGCCACCTTC	CASSSGTGIEATF	TRBJ1-2	TRBV19	-	TRBD1
TGCGCCAGCAGCCGGGACAGGATGACCGGGGAGCTGTTTTTT	CASSRDRMTGELFF	TRBJ2-2	TRBV5-1	-	TRBD1
TGTGCCAGTAGTAGCCGACAGCATGAAGCTTTCTTT	CASSSRQHEAFF	TRBJ1-1	TRBV19	once	-
TGTGCCACCAGTGATCCGCAGACTAGCGGGGGACGGAATGAGCAGTTCTTC	CATSDPQTSGGRNEQFF	TRBJ2-1	TRBV24-1	-	TRBD2
TGTGCCATCAGTGAGGGGCAGGGGGGTAGCACTGAAGCTTTCTTT	CAISEGQGGSTEAFF	TRBJ1-1	TRBV10-3	-	TRBD1
TGTGCCAGCTCACCAAGGTTCCCAGGCAGTGCGACTAATGAAAAACTGTTTTTT	CASSPRFPGSATNEKLFF	TRBJ1-4	TRBV18	-	-
TGTGCCAGCAGCGTAGCGGGACAGTCCAATTCACCCCTCCACTTT	CASSVAGQSNSPLHF	TRBJ1-6	TRBV9	once	TRBD1
TGTGCCAGCAGTCCCAGACTAGCGGGGGTTGATACGCAGTATTTT	CASSPRLAGVDTQYF	TRBJ2-3	TRBV2	-	TRBD2
TGTGCCAGCAGCACAGCGGGGGGGCAAGAGACCCAGTACTTC	CASSTAGGQETQYF	TRBJ2-5	TRBV7-2	-	TRBD2
TGTGCCAAACCTCGACTAGCGGGGGGCCCCTCCTACAATGAGCAGTTCTTC	CAKPRLAGGPSYNEQFF	TRBJ2-1	TRBV27	-	TRBD2
TGTGCCAGCAGTTACTCTCCCTCCCGAGCTTTCTTT	CASSYSPSRAFF	TRBJ1-1	TRBV6-6	-	-
TGTGCCAGCAGCCTTGGGACAGGGGTGTTTGAAGCTTTCTTT	CASSLGTGVFEAFF	TRBJ1-1	TRBV5-6	-	TRBD1
TGTGCCAGCAGCTTAGGGGACAAGCTTGGTGGCTACACCTTC	CASSLGDKLGGYTF	TRBJ1-2	TRBV7-2	-	-
TGTGCCAGCAGCTTAGCGGCCGGCGGCTCTGGAAACACCATATATTTT	CASSLAAGGSGNTIYF	TRBJ1-3	TRBV7-6	-	-
TGTGCCTGGAGTTCGGGCGGGGGGGCAGATACGCAGTATTTT	CAWSSGGGADTQYF	TRBJ2-3	TRBV30	-	TRBD2
TGTGCCAGCAGTTCACGACTGACTAGGGAGACCCAGTACTTC	CASSSRLTRETQYF	TRBJ2-5	TRBV27	-	-
TGTGCCATCAGTAATCGAGGGCCCCATGGCTACACCTTC	CAISNRGPHGYTF	TRBJ1-2	TRBV10-3	-	-
TGCGCCAGCAGCTTCGACGGGGGGAACACTGAAGCTTTCTTT	CASSFDGGNTEAFF	TRBJ1-1	TRBV5-1	-	-
TGTGCCTGGAGTACAAACAGGGTTAACACTGAAGCTTTCTTT	CAWSTNRVNTEAFF	TRBJ1-1	TRBV30	-	-
TGTGCCACCAGTGACCCCAGCGGGAGCCCGATTCGGTGGGGTGAGCAGTTCTTC	CATSDPSGSPIRWGEQFF	TRBJ2-1	TRBV24-1	-	TRBD2
TGCAGCGTTGGGGGACAGAGAACTGACTACACCTTC	CSVGGQRTDYTF	TRBJ1-2	TRBV29-1	-	TRBD1
TGCAGCGTTGAAGTGGGCATGAACACTGAAGCTTTCTTT	CSVEVGMNTEAFF	TRBJ1-1	TRBV29-1	once	-
TGTGCTAGTGGTAAGGACAGTCAAACTTTAGTTGGAGCTTTCTTT	CASGKDSQTLVGAFF	TRBJ1-1	TRBV12-5	-	-
TGCGCCAGCAGCTTGATGGACCAGGGTTGGGGCACTGAAGCTTTCTTT	CASSLMDQGWGTEAFF	TRBJ1-1	TRBV5-1	-	-
TGTGCCAGCAGCTTGGACAGGGGGACGTCAGATACGCAGTATTTT	CASSLDRGTSDTQYF	TRBJ2-3	TRBV7-3	-	TRBD1
TGTGCCACCAGCAGCACACCGACAGGGGGGGGCAAAAACATTCAGTACTTC	CATSSTPTGGGKNIQYF	TRBJ2-4	TRBV15	-	TRBD1
TGTGCCAGCAGCTTGGGCATGGAATCGGGGACGCAGTATTTT	CASSLGMESGTQYF	TRBJ2-3	TRBV5-8	-	-
TGTGCCAGCAGTAGGGAGTCAGCAATGGATTCACCCCTCCACTTT	CASSRESAMDSPLHF	TRBJ1-6	TRBV2	-	-
TGTGCCAGCAGTGGGGGGGCTGGAAACACCATATATTTT	CASSGGAGNTIYF	TRBJ1-3	TRBV2	-	-
TGTGCCAGCACTTACAGGGGAAGTGGAAACACCATATATTTT	CASTYRGSGNTIYF	TRBJ1-3	TRBV6-5	-	TRBD1
TGTGCCAGTAGTATGCGGGGGCTTGAGGTGACCCAGTACTTC	CASSMRGLEVTQYF	TRBJ2-5	TRBV19	once	-
TGTGCCAGCAGCTTAAGACAGCTGAACACTGAAGCTTTCTTT	CASSLRQLNTEAFF	TRBJ1-1	TRBV7-9	few	-
TGTGCCAGCAGTTTCGGGAGCCTCCAGTACTTC	CASSFGSLQYF	TRBJ2-5	TRBV27	-	-
TGCAGCGTGGGGACTAGCGGGGGTCGGAGCGAGCAGTACTTC	CSVGTSGGRSEQYF	TRBJ2-7	TRBV29-1	-	TRBD2
TGTGCCTGGAGTGTTGAGGTTATGAACACTGAAGCTTTCTTT	CAWSVEVMNTEAFF	TRBJ1-1	TRBV30	-	-
TGTGCCAGTAGTGGACATTCGACCTACGAGCAGTACTTC	CASSGHSTYEQYF	TRBJ2-7	TRBV19	many	-
TGCGCCAGCAGCGCTCCCGGGGGATCTGGAAACACCATATATTTT	CASSAPGGSGNTIYF	TRBJ1-3	TRBV5-1	-	-
TGTGCCAGCAGCTATATCGGGGGGACGTTTGTGAATGAGCAGTTCTTC	CASSYIGGTFVNEQFF	TRBJ2-1	TRBV28	-	TRBD2